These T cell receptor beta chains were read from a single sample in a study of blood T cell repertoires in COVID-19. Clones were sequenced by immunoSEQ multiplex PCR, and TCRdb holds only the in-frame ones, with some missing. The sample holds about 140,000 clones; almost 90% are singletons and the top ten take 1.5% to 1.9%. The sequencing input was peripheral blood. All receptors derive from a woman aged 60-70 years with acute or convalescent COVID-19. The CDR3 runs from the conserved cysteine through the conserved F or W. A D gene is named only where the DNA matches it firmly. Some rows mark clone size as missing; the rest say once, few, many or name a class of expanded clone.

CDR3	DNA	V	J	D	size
CASSNRRNTEAFF	TGTGCCAGCAGCAACAGGAGAAATACTGAAGCTTTCTTT	TRBV7-3	TRBJ1-1	NA	once
CAISDQTAGNQPQHF	TGTGCCATCAGTGATCAGACAGCAGGAAATCAGCCCCAGCATTTT	TRBV10-3	TRBJ1-5	NA	NA
CASSLGGGQGSGYTF	TGCGCCAGCAGCTTGGGAGGGGGACAGGGGAGCGGCTACACCTTC	TRBV5-1	TRBJ1-2	TRBD1	once
CASSLTGGPTDTQYF	TGTGCCAGCAGCTTAACGGGGGGGCCGACAGATACGCAGTATTTT	TRBV7-2	TRBJ2-3	TRBD2	NA
CAWSRTDRESYGYTF	TGTGCCTGGAGTAGAACCGACAGGGAATCCTATGGCTACACCTTC	TRBV30	TRBJ1-2	TRBD1	NA
CASSQDLGQGRVYGYTF	TGTGCCAGCAGCCAAGATTTGGGACAGGGTAGGGTCTATGGCTACACCTTC	TRBV3-1/TRBV3-2	TRBJ1-2	TRBD1	few
CASSVGPDSNYGYTF	TGTGCCAGCAGCGTAGGCCCCGACAGTAACTATGGCTACACCTTC	TRBV9	TRBJ1-2	NA	NA
CASSQEGDRGYGYTF	TGCGCCAGCAGCCAAGAAGGGGACAGGGGATATGGCTACACCTTC	TRBV4-1	TRBJ1-2	TRBD1	NA
CASSPQGHASYEQYF	TGTGCCAGCAGTCCACAGGGACATGCATCCTACGAGCAGTACTTC	TRBV6-5	TRBJ2-7	NA	NA
CASSPGSGNEKLFF	TGTGCCAGCTCACCTGGAAGCGGTAATGAAAAACTGTTTTTT	TRBV18	TRBJ1-4	NA	NA
CASSKRWHYWQSSYNSPLHF	TGTGCCAGCAGCAAGAGGTGGCATTATTGGCAGAGCTCCTATAATTCACCCCTCCACTTT	TRBV21-1	TRBJ1-6	NA	NA
CAWSPSGVLGEQFF	TGTGCCTGGTCCCCTAGCGGGGTATTGGGTGAGCAGTTCTTC	TRBV30	TRBJ2-1	TRBD2	NA
CSVDRVSNQPQHF	TGCAGCGTAGACAGGGTTAGCAATCAGCCCCAGCATTTT	TRBV29-1	TRBJ1-5	TRBD1	NA
CASSKGQGAQPQHF	TGTGCCAGCAGTAAGGGACAGGGGGCTCAGCCCCAGCATTTT	TRBV28	TRBJ1-5	TRBD1	NA
CAISESRQGKATNEKLFF	TGTGCCATCAGTGAGTCGAGACAGGGGAAAGCAACTAATGAAAAACTGTTTTTT	TRBV10-3	TRBJ1-4	TRBD1	few
CASSSRQPTLEAFF	TGTGCCAGCAGTTCCCGACAGCCTACTCTTGAAGCTTTCTTT	TRBV6-5	TRBJ1-1	NA	NA
CASSLGPGEGEKLFF	TGCGCCAGCAGCTTGGGACCGGGGGAAGGGGAAAAACTGTTTTTT	TRBV5-1	TRBJ1-4	NA	few